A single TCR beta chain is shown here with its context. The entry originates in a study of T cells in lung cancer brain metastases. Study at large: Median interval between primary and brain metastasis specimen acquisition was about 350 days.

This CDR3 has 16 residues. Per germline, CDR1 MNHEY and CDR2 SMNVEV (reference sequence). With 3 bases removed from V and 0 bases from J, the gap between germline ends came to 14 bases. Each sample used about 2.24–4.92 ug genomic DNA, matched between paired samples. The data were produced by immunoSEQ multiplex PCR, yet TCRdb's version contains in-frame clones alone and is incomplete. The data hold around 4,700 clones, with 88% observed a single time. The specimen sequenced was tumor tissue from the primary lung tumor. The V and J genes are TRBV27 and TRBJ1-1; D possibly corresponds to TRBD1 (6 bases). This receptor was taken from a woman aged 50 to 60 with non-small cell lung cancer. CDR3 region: CASSFGPGDMNTEAFF. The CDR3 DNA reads TGTGCCAGCAGTTTCGGCCCAGGGGATATGAACACTGAAGCTTTCTTT.